The 28 T cell receptor beta chains given below trace back to one sample, sequenced in a study of response to subunit inactivated influenza vaccine. TCRdb fed the RT-PCR reads into MiXCR, producing one record per CDR3 protein. This table has more than 550,000 distinct CDR3 sequences, roughly 10% appearing once. These same records also appear under a second study, on T cells expressing NK-cell markers. Per that paper: Production of TCR beta cDNA relied on 5'RACE template switching with UMIs.

The input for sequencing was PBMCs from blood, taken on the day of vaccination. The receptors stem from a man in his fifties who received an inactivated influenza vaccine.

This clonotype was seen a single time. J is TRBJ2-3 and V is TRBV20-1; either TRBD1 or TRBD2 may fit D (5 bases each). The V and J ends lost 3 bases and 2 bases respectively, with 15 bases between them. The CDR3 totals 15 residues. Germline V gene sequence: CDR1 DFQATT, CDR2 SNEGSKA (reference sequence). The CDR3, as DNA: TGCAGTGCTAGGGCCCGGGGCAGGGCCACAGATACGCAGTATTTT. It translates to CSARARGRATDTQYF.

In its sample, this clonotype was seen a few times. The V call is TRBV15, the J call TRBJ2-1; 9 bases agree with TRBD2. CDR1 is LNHNV and CDR2 is YYDKDF in the germline V gene (reference sequence). V lost 0 bases to trimming and J lost 5 bases; unmatched junction nucleotides: 5. The CDR3 length is 16 residues. The CDR3 loop reads CATSRDPLAGHNEQFF. The CDR3, as DNA: TGTGCCACCAGCAGAGATCCCCTAGCGGGACACAATGAGCAGTTCTTC.

Many counts were recorded for this clonotype. This chain joins TRBV20-1 and TRBJ1-4, with 9 bases that match TRBD1. CDR3 length equals 15 residues. V dropped 5 bases and J dropped 10; count of bases not matched to a gene: 14. In germline, CDR1 is DFQATT, CDR2 SNEGSKA (reference sequence). Here the CDR3 reads CSALNIPGQGGKLFF. CDR3 coding DNA: TGCAGTGCTCTTAACATTCCGGGACAGGGTGGAAAACTGTTTTTT.

The rearrangement links TRBV28 to TRBJ1-5, with D tentatively TRBD1 (5 bases). The V end lost 4 bases, the J end lost 0 bases, and 16 bases lay between the germline ends. Germline assignment: CDR1 MDHEN and CDR2 SYDVKM. The CDR3 has 17 residues. CDR3 nucleotides: TGTGCCAGCAGTTCGACCGCCGGGGCGTATAGCAATCAGCCCCAGCATTTT. It specifies CASSSTAGAYSNQPQHF.

Many counts were recorded for this clonotype. The chain has TRBV28 and TRBJ1-1; maybe TRBD1 (5 bases). The germline V gene encodes CDR1 MDHEN and CDR2 SYDVKM. This CDR3 has 14 residues. V lost 2 bases and J 4 bases, leaving 11 bases between the germline ends. The CDR3 is CASSLPGTSTEAFF. CDR3 nucleotides: TGTGCCAGCAGTTTACCCGGGACGAGCACTGAAGCTTTCTTT.

Only a few counts were recorded for this clonotype. The rearrangement joins TRBV24-1 to TRBJ2-1; D might be TRBD2 (5 bases). Germline CDR1 KGHDR, CDR2 SFDVKD. Trimming removed 6 bases from V and 0 bases from J, with 8 bases in between. The CDR3 length is 14 residues. CDR3 in DNA: TGTGCCACCAGTCTAGGGAGCTCCTACAATGAGCAGTTCTTC. This sequence encodes CATSLGSSYNEQFF.

The rearrangement links TRBV3-1 to TRBJ2-7; perhaps TRBD1 as D (5 bases). The CDR3 is 15 residues long. Germline CDR1 reads LGHDT; CDR2 reads YNNKEL (reference sequence). V lost 1 base, J lost 4 bases, and 14 bases lay in between. The CDR3 reads CASSQGSGHSYEQYF. The DNA of the CDR3 is TGTGCCAGCAGCCAAGGTTCAGGGCACTCGTACGAGCAGTACTTC.

The chain has TRBV5-1 and TRBJ1-1; 8 bases align to TRBD1. V lost 4 bases to trimming and J lost 12 bases; unmatched junction nucleotides: 20. Germline CDR1 reads SGHRS; CDR2 reads YFSETQ. This CDR3 is 16 amino acids long. The CDR3 sequence: CASSPGVMLDRDRTFF. CDR3 DNA: TGCGCCAGCAGCCCGGGGGTTATGCTGGACAGGGACAGGACTTTCTTT.

The chain joins TRBV11-2 to TRBJ2-3; 10 bases are a match to TRBD2. Trimming removed 5 bases from V and 2 bases from J; junction bases left unmatched: 7. Germline V gene lookup returns CDR1 SGHAT and CDR2 FQNNGV. CDR3 length equals 16 residues. The CDR3 here is CASSRTSGSYTDTQYF. The CDR3 nucleotides are TGTGCCAGCAGCCGGACTAGCGGATCCTACACAGATACGCAGTATTTT.

The rearrangement joins TRBV29-1 to TRBJ2-5, with a weak D call TRBD2 (6 bases). V was pared by 7 bases and J by 4 bases, with 16 bases between. Germline V CDR1 and CDR2: SQVTM, ANQGSEA. This CDR3 has 13 residues. The CDR3 bases are TGCAGCGCCGACGGCGGGGCTGGAGAGACCCAGTACTTC. It codes for CSADGGAGETQYF.

This clonotype was seen a few times. V is TRBV6-5 and J is TRBJ2-7, with 11 bases that match TRBD2. J gave up 6 bases and V 7 bases, and 2 bases lay outside the gene matches. CDR1 and CDR2 from the germline V gene are MNHEY and SVGAGI. This CDR3 has 12 residues. This chain's CDR3 is CASMLAGGEQYF. The CDR3 nucleotides read TGTGCCAGCATGCTAGCGGGAGGCGAGCAGTACTTC.

The V and J genes are TRBV5-4 and TRBJ2-3; 11 nucleotides line up with TRBD2. Germline V gene lookup returns CDR1 SGHNT and CDR2 YYREEE (reference sequence). V trimming: 0 bases; J trimming: 6 bases; junction bases outside the gene matches: 9. There are 17 residues in the CDR3. CDR3 nucleotides: TGTGCCAGCAGCTTGGGAGTAGCGGGAGGGCCGGGGGATACGCAGTATTTT. Its translation is CASSLGVAGGPGDTQYF.

The chain couples TRBV20-1 to TRBJ2-1, with 10 bases aligning to TRBD2. V lost 8 bases and J lost 2; bases outside the gene matches: 15. The germline V gene encodes CDR1 DFQATT and CDR2 SNEGSKA (reference sequence). The CDR3 has 17 residues. The CDR3 DNA sequence: TGCAGTACCCTGGGTGGGCTAGCGGGAGCCGCCTACAATGAGCAGTTCTTC. Translation: CSTLGGLAGAAYNEQFF.

This clonotype was found a few times. The J gene is TRBJ2-7, the V gene TRBV28, with D tentatively TRBD1 or TRBD2 (5 bases each). The CDR3 covers 14 residues. The ends were cut back, 6 bases at V and 0 bases at J, with 12 bases in the middle. The germline V gene has CDR1 MDHEN and CDR2 SYDVKM. Here the CDR3 reads CASRPGTHSYEQYF. The CDR3, as DNA: TGTGCCAGCAGACCAGGGACCCACTCCTACGAGCAGTACTTC.

This chain links TRBV7-2 with TRBJ2-1; 13 bases fit TRBD2. The CDR3 is made up of 15 amino acids. Germline loops: CDR1 SGHTA, CDR2 FQGNSA. The V gene end was trimmed by 5 bases and the J gene end by 7 bases; junction bases not matched to a gene: 5. The CDR3 region is CASSILAGGRNEQFF. The CDR3 nucleotides read TGTGCCAGCAGCATACTAGCGGGGGGGCGGAATGAGCAGTTCTTC. The full variable domain, in which reference TRBV7-2 and TRBJ2-1 provide the parts outside the CDR3, is GAGVSQSPSNKVTEKGKDVELRCDPISGHTALYWYRQSLGQGLEFLIYFQGNSAPDKSGLPSDRFSAERTGGSVSTLTIQRTQQEDSAVYLCASSILAGGRNEQFFGPGTRLTVL.

A few counts support this clonotype. CDR3 protein: CASSPDTPTQFF. CDR3 coding DNA: TGTGCCAGCAGCCCAGACACACCCACGCAGTTCTTC. The V call is TRBV12-3 or TRBV12-4, the J call TRBJ2-1; no definite D call. The V and J ends lost 6 bases and 12 bases respectively, with 15 bases between them. The CDR3 covers 12 residues.

This clonotype was recorded a few times. The chain joins TRBV30 to TRBJ2-7; 16 nucleotides match TRBD2. Germline CDR1 is GTSNPN and CDR2 is SVGIG (reference sequence). After removal of 4 bases from V and 5 bases from J, the junction contained 5 bases not matched to a gene. The length of the CDR3 is 15 residues. CDR3: CAWTTGLAGGNEQYF. As DNA, the CDR3 is TGTGCCTGGACAACGGGACTAGCGGGAGGGAACGAGCAGTACTTC.

This clonotype was counted a few times. This chain uses TRBV18 with TRBJ2-1, with 9 bases matching TRBD1. Germline V gene data show CDR1 as KGHSH and CDR2 as LQKENI. This CDR3 has 17 amino acids. The junction had 10 bases not matched to a gene; V was cut back by 3 bases and J by 4 bases. The CDR3 region has the DNA TGTGCCAGCTCACCGAGATACGGGACAGGGATTTACAATGAGCAGTTCTTC. This codes for CASSPRYGTGIYNEQFF.

In its sample, this clonotype was seen a few times. The chain joins TRBV27 to TRBJ1-5, with a possible D match to TRBD1 (5 bases). CDR3 length: 14 residues. CDR1 and CDR2 from the germline V gene are MNHEY and SMNVEV (reference sequence). V was shortened by 0 bases and J by 8 bases, with 11 bases between the two germline ends. CDR3 residues: CASSLSGWGEPQHF. CDR3 sequence (DNA): TGTGCCAGCAGTTTATCGGGGTGGGGGGAGCCCCAGCATTTT.

The rearrangement links TRBV12-3 or TRBV12-4 to TRBJ2-5; possibly TRBD2 for D (6 bases). The CDR3 length is 15 residues. Trimming took 3 bases from V and 5 from J, leaving 16 bases between them. CDR3 region: CASSLRAGKVETQYF. DNA of the CDR3: TGTGCCAGCAGTTTGAGGGCGGGAAAAGTGGAGACCCAGTACTTC.

This sequence joins TRBV18 and TRBJ1-1; D gene uncertain. This CDR3 region has 15 residues. CDR1 and CDR2 from the germline V gene are KGHSH and LQKENI. Between the trimmed V and J ends, which lost 5 bases and 0 bases, there was a span of 13 bases. This chain's CDR3 is CASSSSPIMNTEAFF. CDR3 DNA sequence: TGTGCCAGCTCATCCTCTCCGATTATGAACACTGAAGCTTTCTTT.

The chain joins TRBV6-5 to TRBJ1-4; possibly TRBD1 for D (5 bases). Germline CDR1 is MNHEY and CDR2 is SVGAGI. V was trimmed by 3 bases and J by 7 bases, leaving 9 bases between them. The CDR3 contains 13 residues. The CDR3 region is CASSYIGGEKLFF. The DNA of the CDR3 is TGTGCCAGCAGTTATATTGGGGGTGAAAAACTGTTTTTT.

The rearrangement uses TRBV20-1 and TRBJ2-5; tentative D call: TRBD1 (5 bases). V was clipped by 3 bases and J by 2 bases, with 16 bases between them. There are 15 residues in the CDR3. The germline V gene has CDR1 DFQATT and CDR2 SNEGSKA (reference sequence). CDR3 sequence reads: CSARLPQVHQETQYF. CDR3 in DNA: TGCAGTGCTAGGTTACCACAGGTACATCAAGAGACCCAGTACTTC.

This clonotype was recorded a few times. The chain employs TRBV12-3 or TRBV12-4 and TRBJ2-1, with D perhaps matching TRBD2 (7 bases). The CDR3 length is 14 residues. The V end lost 7 bases, the J end lost 3 bases, and 13 bases lay between the germline ends. CDR3 protein: CASIRGAGYNEQFF. The CDR3 DNA reads as TGTGCCAGCATCCGGGGGGCGGGCTACAATGAGCAGTTCTTC.

The DNA for the CDR3 is TGTGCCACCCAGGGGGGGCGAAACTACGAGCAGTACTTC. Its protein is CATQGGRNYEQYF. V is TRBV27 and J is TRBJ2-7, with D possibly called TRBD1 or TRBD2 (7 bases each). This CDR3 region has 13 residues. Trimming took 10 bases from V and 3 from J, leaving 16 bases between them. CDR1 MNHEY and CDR2 SMNVEV come from the germline V gene (reference sequence).

This clonotype showed up just a few times. The chain uses TRBV28 and TRBJ2-3; TRBD1 might be the D (5 bases). Germline loops: CDR1 MDHEN, CDR2 SYDVKM. Trimming removed 3 bases from V and 2 bases from J, with 12 bases in between. The CDR3 spans 15 residues. The CDR3 protein is CASSFRDSYTDTQYF. As DNA, the CDR3 is TGTGCCAGCAGTTTTCGAGACAGCTACACAGATACGCAGTATTTT.

The chain recombines TRBV29-1 with TRBJ2-5; 9 nucleotides line up with TRBD1. The V gene's germline CDR1 is SQVTM and CDR2 ANQGSEA. There are 14 residues in the CDR3. J was trimmed by 7 bases and V by 7 bases; bases with no gene match: 13. CDR3 bases: TGCAGCGCCCCGGGGACAGGGCGAATGGGGACCCAGTACTTC. As protein: CSAPGTGRMGTQYF.

The chain links TRBV30 to TRBJ2-7; weak D call: TRBD1 (5 bases). This CDR3 contains 12 residues. V was trimmed by 5 bases and J by 2 bases, leaving 10 bases between them. Germline V gene data show CDR1 as GTSNPN and CDR2 as SVGIG (reference sequence). CDR3 nucleotide sequence: TGTGCCTGGGGTAGGGGTCCCTACGAGCAGTACTTC. It codes for CAWGRGPYEQYF.